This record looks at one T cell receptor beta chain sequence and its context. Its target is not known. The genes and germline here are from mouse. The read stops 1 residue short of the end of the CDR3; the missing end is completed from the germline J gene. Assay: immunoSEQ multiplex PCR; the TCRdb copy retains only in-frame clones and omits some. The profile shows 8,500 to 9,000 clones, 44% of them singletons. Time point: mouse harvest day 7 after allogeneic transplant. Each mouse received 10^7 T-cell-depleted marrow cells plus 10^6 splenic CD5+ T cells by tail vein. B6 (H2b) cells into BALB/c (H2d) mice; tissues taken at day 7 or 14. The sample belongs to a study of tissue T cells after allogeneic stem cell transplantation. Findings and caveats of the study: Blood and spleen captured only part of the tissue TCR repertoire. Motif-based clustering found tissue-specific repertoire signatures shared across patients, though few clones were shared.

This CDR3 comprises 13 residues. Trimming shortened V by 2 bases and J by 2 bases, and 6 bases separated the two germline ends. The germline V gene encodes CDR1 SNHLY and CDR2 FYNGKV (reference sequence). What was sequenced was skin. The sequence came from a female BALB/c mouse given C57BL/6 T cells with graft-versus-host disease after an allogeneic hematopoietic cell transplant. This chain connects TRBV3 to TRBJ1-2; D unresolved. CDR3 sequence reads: CASSLNGNSDYTF. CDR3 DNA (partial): TGTGCCAGCAGCTTAAATGGGAACTCCGACTACACC.